This T cell receptor beta chain comes out of a study of B cell selection in AIRE deficiency. Study findings and constraints: Of over 3,000 shared Treg TCRbeta sequences, under 40% were healthy-donor-only and around 9.5% patient-only.

Sequencing was performed with immunoSEQ multiplex PCR; in TCRdb, only in-frame clones are kept and a portion is missing. The sample includes about 21,000 clones, over 90% seen only once; the top ten take 1.5% to 2.5%. The V end was cut by 3 bases, the J end by 2 bases, with 12 bases between. This CDR3 contains 15 residues. Germline assignment: CDR1 SGHAT and CDR2 FQDESV (reference sequence). Sorted regulatory T cells were CD4-positive, CD25-high and CD127-low or negative. As for this clone: Its target is not known.

The chain couples TRBV11-1 to TRBJ2-3, with D maybe TRBD2 (6 bases). The sequence was obtained from a human donor with AIRE deficiency. Sequencing was performed on Tregs sorted from PBMCs. The CDR3 loop is CASSFIGGNTDTQYF. The CDR3 DNA follows: TGTGCCAGCAGCTTCATCGGGGGTAACACAGATACGCAGTATTTT.